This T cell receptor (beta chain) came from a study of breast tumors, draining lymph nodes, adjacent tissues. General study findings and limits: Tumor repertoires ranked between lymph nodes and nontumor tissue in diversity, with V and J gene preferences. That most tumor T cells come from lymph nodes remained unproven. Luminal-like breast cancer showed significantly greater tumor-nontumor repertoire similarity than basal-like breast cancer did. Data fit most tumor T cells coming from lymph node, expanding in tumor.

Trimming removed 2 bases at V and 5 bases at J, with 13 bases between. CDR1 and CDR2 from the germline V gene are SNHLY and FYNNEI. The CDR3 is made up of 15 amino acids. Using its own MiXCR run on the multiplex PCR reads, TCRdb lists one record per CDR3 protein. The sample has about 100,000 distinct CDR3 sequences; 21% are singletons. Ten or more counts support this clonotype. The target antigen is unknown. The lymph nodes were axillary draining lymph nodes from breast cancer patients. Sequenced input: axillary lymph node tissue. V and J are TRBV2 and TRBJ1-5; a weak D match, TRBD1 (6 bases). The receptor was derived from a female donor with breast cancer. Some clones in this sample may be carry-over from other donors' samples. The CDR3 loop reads CASSEFGPGDQPQHF. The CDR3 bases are TGTGCCAGCAGTGAATTTGGGCCAGGGGATCAGCCCCAGCATTTT.